A single sample is the source of the 2 T cell receptor beta chains below, sequenced in a study of CD8+CD57+ T cells in acquired aplastic anemia. Genomic DNA provided the template from which TCR beta VDJ and CDR3 profiles were obtained. TCRdb reprocessed the reads via MiXCR and lists one record per CDR3 protein. Among about 160,000 distinct CDR3 sequences listed, approximately 40% were seen once. The source material was sorted CD4+, CD8+, or CD8+CD57+ T cells (not recorded which) from PBMCs. Receptors originate from a human donor in good health.

The chain joins TRBV10-3 to TRBJ2-7; D tentatively fits TRBD1 or TRBD2 (5 bases each). Germline V lookup: CDR1 ENHRY, CDR2 SYGVKD. This CDR3 has 14 amino acids. Trimming removed 2 bases at V and 4 bases at J, with 12 bases between. CDR3 DNA: TGTGCCATCAGTGAGCCGGGACGGCTTTACGAGCAGTACTTC. This sequence encodes CAISEPGRLYEQYF.

The genes are TRBV15 and TRBJ1-6, with a weak D call TRBD1 (6 bases). Germline lookup yields CDR1 LNHNV and CDR2 YYDKDF (reference sequence). V lost 5 bases, J lost 12 bases, and 17 bases lay in between. CDR3 size: 14 residues. The CDR3 spells CATSSKGGGGPLHF. The DNA for the CDR3 is TGTGCCACCAGCTCGAAAGGGGGTGGGGGACCCCTCCACTTT.